This T cell receptor (beta chain) was recovered during a study of Ad26.COV2.S vaccination and SARS-CoV-2 variants. The CDR3 runs to 13 residues. V lost 3 bases to trimming and J lost 10 bases, with 13 bases between them. The germline V gene has CDR1 MNHEY and CDR2 SMNVEV (reference sequence). Measured with immunoSEQ multiplex PCR; TCRdb has only the in-frame clones, and not every one. The top ten hold approximately 2.5% of the sample, which has 350,000 to 550,000 clones, 89% seen once. Treatment described: some 20 received Ad26.COV2.S at low or high dose, single or two shots; several received placebo; per-sample allocation not given. Sampling occurred on day 63 after the first vaccine or placebo injection.

V is TRBV27 and J is TRBJ2-1, with D tentatively TRBD1 (5 bases). The starting material was peripheral blood, obtained in a trial of Ad26.COV2.S vaccine versus placebo. The clonotype comes from a person between 18 and 60 years old who received the Ad26.COV2.S COVID-19 vaccine or a placebo. The chain's CDR3 is CASSFFQSGEQFF. The CDR3 DNA sequence: TGTGCCAGCAGTTTTTTCCAGTCAGGGGAGCAGTTCTTC.